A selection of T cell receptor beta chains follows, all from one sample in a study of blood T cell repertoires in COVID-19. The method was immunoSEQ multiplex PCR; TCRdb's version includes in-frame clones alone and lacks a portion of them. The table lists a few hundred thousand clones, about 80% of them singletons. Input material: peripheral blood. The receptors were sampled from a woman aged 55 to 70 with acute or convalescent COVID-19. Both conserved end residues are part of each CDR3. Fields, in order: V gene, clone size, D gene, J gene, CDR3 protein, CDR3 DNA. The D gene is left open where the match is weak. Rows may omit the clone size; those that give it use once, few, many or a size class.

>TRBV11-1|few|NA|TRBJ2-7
CASSLGRAGTYEQYF
TGTGCCAGCAGCTTGGGACGAGCGGGTACCTACGAGCAGTACTTC
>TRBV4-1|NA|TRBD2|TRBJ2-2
CASSQETGGPFTGELFF
TGCGCCAGCAGCCAAGAAACGGGGGGGCCTTTCACCGGGGAGCTGTTTTTT
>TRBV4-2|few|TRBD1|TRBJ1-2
CASRGLNEDRQANYGYTF
TGTGCCAGCAGAGGATTAAACGAGGACAGGCAAGCTAACTATGGCTACACCTTC
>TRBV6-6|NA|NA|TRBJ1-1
CASSYSRENTEAFF
TGTGCCAGCAGTTACTCGAGGGAGAACACTGAAGCTTTCTTT
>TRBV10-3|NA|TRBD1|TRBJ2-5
CAISARTGETQYF
TGTGCCATCAGTGCCCGGACAGGAGAGACCCAGTACTTC
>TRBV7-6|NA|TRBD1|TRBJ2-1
CASSLGDRGKAYNEQFF
TGTGCCAGCAGCTTAGGGGACAGGGGAAAGGCCTACAATGAGCAGTTCTTC
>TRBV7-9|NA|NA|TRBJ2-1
CATTPRPFSSYNEQFF
TGTGCCACCACCCCCAGGCCCTTCAGCTCCTACAATGAGCAGTTCTTC
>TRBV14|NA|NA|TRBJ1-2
CASSIGGSYGYTF
TGTGCCAGCAGCATCGGGGGGAGCTATGGCTACACCTTC
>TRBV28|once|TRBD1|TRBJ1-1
CASTMLRGLSTEAFF
TGTGCCAGTACAATGCTCAGGGGGCTGAGCACTGAAGCTTTCTTT
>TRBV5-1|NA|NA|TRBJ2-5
CASSSGRVQETQYF
TGCGCCAGCAGCTCAGGCAGGGTGCAAGAGACCCAGTACTTC
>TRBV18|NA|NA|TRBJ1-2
CASSPPMGRYYGYTF
TGTGCCAGCTCACCACCGATGGGGCGGTATTATGGCTACACCTTC
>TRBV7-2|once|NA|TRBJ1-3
CASSLDSSGNTIYF
TGTGCCAGCAGCTTAGACAGCTCTGGAAACACCATATATTTT
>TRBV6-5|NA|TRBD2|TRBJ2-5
CASSYTTSARETQYF
TGTGCCAGCAGTTACACCACTAGCGCTCGCGAGACCCAGTACTTC
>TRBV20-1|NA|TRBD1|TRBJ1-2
CSASGTGPIYGYTF
TGCAGTGCCAGTGGGACAGGGCCCATCTATGGCTACACCTTC
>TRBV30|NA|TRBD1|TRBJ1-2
CAWSSKGAKRNYGYTF
TGTGCCTGGAGTAGTAAGGGGGCGAAAAGAAACTATGGCTACACCTTC
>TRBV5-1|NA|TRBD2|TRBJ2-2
CASSLWPERGGAGELFF
TGCGCCAGCAGCTTGTGGCCGGAGCGGGGGGGCGCCGGGGAGCTGTTTTTT
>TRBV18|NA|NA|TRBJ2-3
CASSLPPGSTDTQYF
TGTGCCAGCTCACTCCCCCCGGGGAGCACAGATACGCAGTATTTT
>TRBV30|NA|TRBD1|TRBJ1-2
CAWSTGTDYGYTF
TGTGCCTGGAGTACGGGGACAGACTATGGCTACACCTTC
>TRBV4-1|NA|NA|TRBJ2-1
CASSPPGGPKQFF
TGCGCCAGCAGCCCCCCAGGAGGACCCAAGCAGTTCTTC
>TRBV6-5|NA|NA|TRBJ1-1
CATGWSTEAFF
TGTGCCACCGGGTGGAGCACTGAAGCTTTCTTT
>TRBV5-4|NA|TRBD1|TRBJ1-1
CASSRPGTGTNTEAFF
TGTGCCAGCAGCCGTCCCGGGACAGGGACGAACACTGAAGCTTTCTTT
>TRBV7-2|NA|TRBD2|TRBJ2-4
CASSLTSGGKNIQYF
TGTGCCAGCAGCTTGACTAGCGGGGGGAAAAACATTCAGTACTTC
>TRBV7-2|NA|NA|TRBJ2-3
CASSDRPGTYLTDTQYF
TGTGCCAGCAGCGACAGACCCGGGACTTACCTTACAGATACGCAGTATTTT
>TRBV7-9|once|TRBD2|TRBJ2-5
CASSLVAGNQETQYF
TGTGCCAGCAGCTTAGTAGCGGGGAACCAAGAGACCCAGTACTTC
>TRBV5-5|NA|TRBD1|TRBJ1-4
CASSLVPGQRNEKLFF
TGTGCCAGCAGCTTGGTACCGGGACAGAGGAATGAAAAACTGTTTTTT
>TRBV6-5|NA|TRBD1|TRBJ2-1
CASRYRDRAYNEQFF
TGTGCCAGCAGATATAGGGACAGGGCCTACAATGAGCAGTTCTTC
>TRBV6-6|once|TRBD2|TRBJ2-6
CASSPRAGGSGANVLTF
TGTGCCAGCAGTCCAAGGGCGGGGGGAAGTGGGGCCAACGTCCTGACTTTC
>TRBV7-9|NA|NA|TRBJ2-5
CASSLYRLARETQYF
TGTGCCAGCAGCCTATATCGCCTAGCTAGAGAGACCCAGTACTTC
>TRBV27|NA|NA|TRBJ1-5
CASSLRSGNQPQHF
TGTGCCAGCAGTCTGAGATCTGGCAATCAGCCCCAGCATTTT
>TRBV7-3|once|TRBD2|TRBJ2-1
CASSSGLAGGGEQFF
TGTGCCAGCAGCTCAGGACTAGCGGGGGGCGGTGAGCAGTTCTTC
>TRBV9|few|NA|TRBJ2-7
CASSVSATKSYEQYF
TGTGCCAGCAGCGTAAGCGCCACCAAATCCTACGAGCAGTACTTC
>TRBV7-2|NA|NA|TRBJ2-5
CASSLVSGETQYF
TGTGCCAGCAGCTTAGTAAGCGGTGAGACCCAGTACTTC
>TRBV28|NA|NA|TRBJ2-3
CASSLRYGVSTDTQYF
TGTGCCAGCAGTTTGCGTTACGGGGTTAGCACAGATACGCAGTATTTT
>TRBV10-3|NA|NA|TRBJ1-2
CAIAGDIYGYTF
TGTGCCATCGCCGGGGACATATATGGCTACACCTTC
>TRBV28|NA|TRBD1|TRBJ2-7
CASRSDRAFWDEQYF
TGTGCCAGCAGATCCGACAGGGCCTTCTGGGACGAGCAGTACTTC
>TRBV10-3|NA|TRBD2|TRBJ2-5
CAIRGGLAGVETQYF
TGTGCCATCAGAGGGGGACTAGCGGGAGTGGAGACCCAGTACTTC
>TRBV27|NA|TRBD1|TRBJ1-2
CASRPTGGYGYTF
TGTGCCAGCAGACCTACAGGGGGGTATGGCTACACCTTC
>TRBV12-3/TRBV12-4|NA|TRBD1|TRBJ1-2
CASKGAANYGYTF
TGTGCCAGCAAGGGGGCAGCTAACTATGGCTACACCTTC
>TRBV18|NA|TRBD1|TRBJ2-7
CASSPMRQGYEQYF
TGTGCCAGCTCACCAATGAGACAGGGGTACGAGCAGTACTTC
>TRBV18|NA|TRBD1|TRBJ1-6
CASSPDRIPSSPLHF
TGTGCCAGCTCACCGGACAGGATTCCGTCTTCACCCCTCCACTTT
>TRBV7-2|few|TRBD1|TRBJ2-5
CASSPGQQETQYF
TGTGCCAGCAGCCCGGGACAGCAAGAGACCCAGTACTTC
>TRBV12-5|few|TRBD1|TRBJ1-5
CASGFRGREPQHF
TGTGCTAGTGGTTTCAGGGGGCGAGAGCCCCAGCATTTT
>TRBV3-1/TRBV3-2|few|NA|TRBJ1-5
CASSPGTGNQPQHF
TGTGCCAGCAGCCCCGGGACTGGCAATCAGCCCCAGCATTTT
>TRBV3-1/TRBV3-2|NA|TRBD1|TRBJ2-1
CASSQGQGSYNEQFF
TGTGCCAGCAGCCAAGGACAGGGGTCCTACAATGAGCAGTTCTTC
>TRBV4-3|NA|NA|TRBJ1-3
CASSQEPGAGNTIYF
TGCGCCAGCAGCCAAGAACCCGGGGCTGGAAACACCATATATTTT
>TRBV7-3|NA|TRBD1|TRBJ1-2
CASSLTGTGDGYTF
TGTGCCAGCAGCTTAACAGGGACAGGGGATGGCTACACCTTC